The 6 T cell receptor beta chains given below trace back to one sample, sequenced in a study of CXCR3-negative and CXCR3-positive naive CD8 T cells. The antigens of these receptors remain unknown. UMI-labeled TRB cDNA libraries were prepared by 5' RACE. For each CDR3 protein, TCRdb gives one entry from its re-call of the 5' RACE reads, without DNA. The table lists over 150,000 distinct CDR3 sequences, with nearly 0.5% in the top ten. Notes on the study in general: The TRB CDR3s that CXCR3-positive naive cells carried were more hydrophobic than those of CXCR3-negative naive cells.

Input material: naive CXCR3+ CD8+ T cells from blood. The subset is: CD45RO-CCR7+CD27+CD95- naive CD8+ T cells expressing CXCR3 (TNR3+). The receptors come from a human donor in good health. Some clones in this sample may be carry-over from other donors' samples.

The CDR3 is CASSHAQEFGSYEQYF. V usage is TRBV4-1 and J usage is TRBJ2-7; absent DNA, TCRdb's TRBD1 call cannot be checked. Per the germline V gene, CDR1 is MGHRA and CDR2 is YSYEKL. This CDR3 spans 16 amino acids.

The V call is TRBV29-1, the J call TRBJ2-1; TCRdb designates TRBD1, a call that cannot be tested without DNA. CDR3 length: 18 amino acids. Germline CDR1 is SQVTM and CDR2 is ANQGSEA. This CDR3 reads CSVGSGGWLDSTYNEQFF.

The chain recombines TRBV15 with TRBJ2-7. This CDR3 comprises 14 residues. Germline CDR1 is LNHNV and CDR2 is YYDKDF (reference sequence). CDR3 residues: CATSRVGRYYEQYF.

This chain links TRBV6-5 with TRBJ2-2. The CDR3 is 17 residues long. Germline V CDR1 and CDR2: MNHEY, SVGAGI. The CDR3 here is CASSYSLGSSMTGELFF.

The genes are TRBV27 and TRBJ1-2; TCRdb returns TRBD1, unconfirmable since there is no DNA. CDR1 and CDR2 from the germline V gene are MNHEY and SMNVEV (reference sequence). The CDR3 has 14 amino acids. CDR3 in amino acids: CASSTKTGGNGYTF.

The chain has TRBV27 and TRBJ2-1; without DNA, the TCRdb call of TRBD1 cannot be checked. CDR3 length equals 15 residues. CDR1 MNHEY and CDR2 SMNVEV come from the germline V gene (reference sequence). The CDR3 is CASSPGTGAYNEQFF.